This T cell receptor beta chain was recorded in a study of T-cell reconstitution after alpha-beta-depleted transplantation in children. Study conclusions and caveats: Counts and diversity of T cells one year after transplant came mostly from newly produced T cells. At day 60, the high TCRbeta diversity found in some patients originated from recipient T cells and thymic progenitors that had survived. At around two months after transplant, the alpha-beta T cells were reportedly derived from several hundred expanded clones that came from non-depleted graft cells.

CDR1 and CDR2 (germline): SGHRS, YFSETQ. CDR3 length equals 16 residues. Trimming took 3 bases from V and 1 from J; bases not matched to a gene: 4. This clonotype was recorded many times. Its antigen is undetermined. Unique molecular identifiers were incorporated when the TCRbeta library was constructed. TCRdb analysed the PCR reads with MiXCR anew, one entry per CDR3 protein. The sample contains around 700,000 distinct CDR3 sequences, around 13% of which appear only once. The receptor's source is a girl aged 2-10 years with congenital amegakaryocytic thrombocytopenia, due to receive a stem cell transplant. This material consisted of PBMCs, taken before TCRalphabeta/CD19-depleted stem cell transplant. The chain carries TRBV5-1 and TRBJ1-1; 12 bases line up with TRBD1. The CDR3 bases are TGCGCCAGCAGCTCGGGACAGGGGGCCTCGAACACTGAAGCTTTCTTT. It specifies CASSSGQGASNTEAFF.